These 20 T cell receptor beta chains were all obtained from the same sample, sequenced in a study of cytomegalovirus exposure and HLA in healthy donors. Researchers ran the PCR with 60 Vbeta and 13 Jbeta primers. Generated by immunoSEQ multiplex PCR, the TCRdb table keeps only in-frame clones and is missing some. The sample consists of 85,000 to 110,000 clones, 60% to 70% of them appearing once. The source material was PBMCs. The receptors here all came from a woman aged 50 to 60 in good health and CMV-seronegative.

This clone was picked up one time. The CDR3 sequence: CASSFPLGGSTYNEQFF. The CDR3 nucleotides read TGTGCCAGCAGCTTTCCCTTAGGCGGGTCGACCTACAATGAGCAGTTCTTC. This rearrangement joins TRBV7-9 to TRBJ2-1, with TRBD2 as a possible D gene (5 bases). CDR1 and CDR2 from the germline V gene are SEHNR and FQNEAQ (reference sequence). CDR3 length equals 17 residues. V was clipped by 3 bases and J by 2 bases, with 17 bases between them.

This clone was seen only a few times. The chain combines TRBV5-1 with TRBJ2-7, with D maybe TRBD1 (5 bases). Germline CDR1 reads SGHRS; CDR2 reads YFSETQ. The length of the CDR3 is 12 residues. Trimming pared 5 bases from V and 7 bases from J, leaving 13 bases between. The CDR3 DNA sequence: TGCGCCAGCAGAAGGGGCCCTGGGGAGCAGTACTTC. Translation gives CASRRGPGEQYF. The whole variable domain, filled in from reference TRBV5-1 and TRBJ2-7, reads KAGVTQTPRYLIKTRGQQVTLSCSPISGHRSVSWYQQTPGQGLQFLFEYFSETQRNKGNFPGRFSGRQFSNSRSEMNVSTLELGDSALYLCASRRGPGEQYFGPGTRLTVT.

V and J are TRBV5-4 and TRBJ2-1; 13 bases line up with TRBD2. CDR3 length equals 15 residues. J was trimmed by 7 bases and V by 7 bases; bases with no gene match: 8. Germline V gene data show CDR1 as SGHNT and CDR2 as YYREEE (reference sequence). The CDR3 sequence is CASGLAGVLMNEQFF. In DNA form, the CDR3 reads TGTGCCAGCGGACTAGCGGGAGTGCTCATGAATGAGCAGTTCTTC.

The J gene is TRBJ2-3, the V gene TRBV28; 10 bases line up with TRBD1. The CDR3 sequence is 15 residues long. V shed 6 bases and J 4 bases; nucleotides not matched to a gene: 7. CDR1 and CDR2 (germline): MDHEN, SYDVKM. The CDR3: CASSQTGGYADTQYF. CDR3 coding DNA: TGTGCCAGCAGCCAGACAGGGGGCTATGCAGATACGCAGTATTTT.

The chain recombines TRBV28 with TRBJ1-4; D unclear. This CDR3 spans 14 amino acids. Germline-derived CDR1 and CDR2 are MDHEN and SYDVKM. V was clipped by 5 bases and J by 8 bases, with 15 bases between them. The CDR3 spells CASSVVAQWEKLFF. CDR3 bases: TGTGCCAGCAGTGTCGTGGCCCAGTGGGAAAAACTGTTTTTT.

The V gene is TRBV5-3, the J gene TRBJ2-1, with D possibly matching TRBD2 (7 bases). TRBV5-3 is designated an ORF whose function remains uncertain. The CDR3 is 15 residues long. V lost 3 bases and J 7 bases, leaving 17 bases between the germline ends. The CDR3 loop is CARSCLYGGANEQFF. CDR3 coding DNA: TGTGCCAGAAGCTGTTTGTATGGGGGGGCTAATGAGCAGTTCTTC.

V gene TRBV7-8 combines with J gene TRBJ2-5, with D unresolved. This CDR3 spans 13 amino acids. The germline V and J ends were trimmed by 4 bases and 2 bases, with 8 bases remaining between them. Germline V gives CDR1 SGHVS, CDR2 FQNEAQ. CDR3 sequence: CASSSGRQETQYF. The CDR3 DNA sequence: TGTGCCAGCAGCTCTGGCAGACAAGAGACCCAGTACTTC. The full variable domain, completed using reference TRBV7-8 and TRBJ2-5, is GAGVSQSPRYKVAKRGQDVALRCDPISGHVSLFWYQQALGQGPEFLTYFQNEAQLDKSGLPSDRFFAERPEGSVSTLKIQRTQQEDSAVYLCASSSGRQETQYFGPGTRLLVL.

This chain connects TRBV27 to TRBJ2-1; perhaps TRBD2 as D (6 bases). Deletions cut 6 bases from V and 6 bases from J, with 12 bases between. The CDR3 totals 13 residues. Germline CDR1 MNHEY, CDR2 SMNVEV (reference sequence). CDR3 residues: CASRTGTGNEQFF. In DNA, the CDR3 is TGTGCCAGCAGAACCGGGACTGGCAATGAGCAGTTCTTC.

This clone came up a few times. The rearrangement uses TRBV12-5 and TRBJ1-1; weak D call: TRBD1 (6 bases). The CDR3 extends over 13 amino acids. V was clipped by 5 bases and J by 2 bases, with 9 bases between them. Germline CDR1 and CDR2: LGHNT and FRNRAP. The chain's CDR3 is CASGVRGNTEAFF. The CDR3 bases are TGTGCTAGTGGTGTCAGGGGAAACACTGAAGCTTTCTTT.

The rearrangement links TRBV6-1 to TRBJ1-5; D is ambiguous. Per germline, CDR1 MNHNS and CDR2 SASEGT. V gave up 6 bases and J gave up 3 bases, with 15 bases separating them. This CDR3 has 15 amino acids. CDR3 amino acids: CASSETPNNNQPQHF. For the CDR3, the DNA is TGTGCCAGCAGCGAGACACCTAACAACAATCAGCCCCAGCATTTT.

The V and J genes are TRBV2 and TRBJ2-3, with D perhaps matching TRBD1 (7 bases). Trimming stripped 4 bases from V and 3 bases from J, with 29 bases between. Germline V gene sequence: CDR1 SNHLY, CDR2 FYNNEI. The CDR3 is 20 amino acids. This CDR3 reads CASSVRGTGTVNVGTDTQYF. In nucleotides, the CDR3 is TGTGCCAGCAGTGTCCGGGGGACCGGGACAGTCAACGTCGGGACAGATACGCAGTATTTT.

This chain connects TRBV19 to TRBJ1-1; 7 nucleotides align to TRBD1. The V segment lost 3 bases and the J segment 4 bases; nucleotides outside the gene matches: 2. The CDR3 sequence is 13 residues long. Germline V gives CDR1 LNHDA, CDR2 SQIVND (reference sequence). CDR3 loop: CASSIPGGTEAFF. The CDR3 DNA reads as TGTGCCAGTAGTATCCCAGGGGGCACTGAAGCTTTCTTT. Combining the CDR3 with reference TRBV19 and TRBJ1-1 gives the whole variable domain DGGITQSPKYLFRKEGQNVTLSCEQNLNHDAMYWYRQDPGQGLRLIYYSQIVNDFQKGDIAEGYSVSREKKESFPLTVTSAQKNPTAFYLCASSIPGGTEAFFGQGTRLTVV.

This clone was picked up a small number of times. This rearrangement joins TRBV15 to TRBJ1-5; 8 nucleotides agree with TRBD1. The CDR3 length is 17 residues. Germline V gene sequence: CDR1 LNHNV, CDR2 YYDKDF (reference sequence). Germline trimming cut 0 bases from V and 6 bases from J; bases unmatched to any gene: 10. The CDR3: CATSRDRLAGGSQPQHF. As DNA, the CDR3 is TGTGCCACCAGCAGAGATAGGCTCGCAGGGGGCTCTCAGCCCCAGCATTTT.

The CDR3 here is CATRDRVGETQYF. Here the CDR3 DNA reads TGTGCCACCAGGGACAGGGTGGGGGAGACCCAGTACTTC. The gene calls are TRBV6-5 and TRBJ2-5; 9 bases agree with TRBD1. The trim removed 10 bases at V and 5 bases at J, leaving 8 bases unmatched. CDR3 length equals 13 residues. CDR1 MNHEY and CDR2 SVGAGI come from the germline V gene.

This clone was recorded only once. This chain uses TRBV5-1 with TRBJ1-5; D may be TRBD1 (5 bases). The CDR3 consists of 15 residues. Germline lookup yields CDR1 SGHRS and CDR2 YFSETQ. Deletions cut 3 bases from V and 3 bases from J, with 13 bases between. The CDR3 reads CASSSGGETNQPQHF. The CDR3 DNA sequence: TGCGCCAGCAGCTCCGGAGGGGAGACCAATCAGCCCCAGCATTTT.

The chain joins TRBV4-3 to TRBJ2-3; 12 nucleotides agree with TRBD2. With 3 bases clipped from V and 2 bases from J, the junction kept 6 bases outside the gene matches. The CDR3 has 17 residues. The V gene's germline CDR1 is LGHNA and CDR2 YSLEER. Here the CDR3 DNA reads TGCGCCAGCAGCCAGGCTGGACTAGCGGGGTACACAGATACGCAGTATTTT. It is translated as CASSQAGLAGYTDTQYF.

This CDR3 reads CASSLTGGVNTGELFF. The DNA for the CDR3 is TGTGCCAGCAGCCTAACAGGGGGCGTGAACACCGGGGAGCTGTTTTTT. The rearrangement links TRBV7-9 to TRBJ2-2; TRBD1 aligns across 9 bases. V lost 5 bases to trimming and J lost 1 base; unmatched junction nucleotides: 5. Per germline, CDR1 SEHNR and CDR2 FQNEAQ (reference sequence). The CDR3 has 16 residues.

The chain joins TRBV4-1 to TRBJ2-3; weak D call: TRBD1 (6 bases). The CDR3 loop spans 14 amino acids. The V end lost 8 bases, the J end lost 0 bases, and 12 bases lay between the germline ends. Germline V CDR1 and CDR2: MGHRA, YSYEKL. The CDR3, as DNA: TGCGCCAGCGGGGACACGCCTAGCACAGATACGCAGTATTTT. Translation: CASGDTPSTDTQYF.

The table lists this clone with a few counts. DNA of the CDR3: TGTGCCAGCAGCTCCGGTGGAGATACGCAGTATTTT. Translation gives CASSSGGDTQYF. J is TRBJ2-3 and V is TRBV5-6; no clear D. The CDR3 extends over 12 amino acids. V was trimmed by 3 bases and J by 5 bases, leaving 7 bases between them. Germline assignment: CDR1 SGHDT and CDR2 YYEEEE.

The CDR3: CASSLTVNEKLFF. The DNA of the CDR3 is TGTGCCAGCAGCTTAACAGTCAATGAAAAACTGTTTTTT. The rearrangement links TRBV7-9 to TRBJ1-4; D unclear. V dropped 2 bases and J dropped 5 bases, with 6 bases sitting between them. Germline V gives CDR1 SEHNR, CDR2 FQNEAQ (reference sequence). The length of the CDR3 is 13 residues.